This T cell receptor (beta chain) was profiled in a study of neoadjuvant nivolumab and ipilimumab in lung cancer. Findings of the study overall: Only a single major-pathologic-response sample was available for clonality analysis.

With regard to this clone: Antigen specificity is unknown.

This CDR3 has 14 residues. CDR1 and CDR2 from the germline V gene are SQVTM and ANQGSEA. Trimming removed 0 bases at V and 2 bases at J, with 9 bases between. Libraries were prepared by immunoSEQ multiplex PCR; TCRdb keeps only in-frame clonotypes and omits some of them. The table has some 31,000 clones, approximately 92% seen once. This sequence originates from an adult with non-small cell lung cancer. J is TRBJ2-3 and V is TRBV29-1, with D hard to call. Sequencing was performed on peripheral blood, taken after neoadjuvant nivolumab, alone or with ipilimumab, at or shortly before surgery. The CDR3 bases are TGCAGCGTTGAAGAAGGTAGCCTCACAGATACGCAGTATTTT. This sequence encodes CSVEEGSLTDTQYF.